These 30 T cell receptor beta chains were sequenced from one sample in a study of blood T cell repertoires in COVID-19. Generated by immunoSEQ multiplex PCR, the TCRdb table keeps only in-frame clones and is missing some. The sample holds 140,000 or so clones, 80% seen once. Sequencing was done on a sample of peripheral blood. The source of these receptors is a man in his sixties or seventies who had recovered from COVID-19.

The V call is TRBV6-5, the J call TRBJ2-1, with 7 bases identical to TRBD2. Germline CDR1 and CDR2: MNHEY and SVGAGI. Unmatched junction bases numbered 4, after V lost 5 bases and J lost 9 bases. The CDR3 contains 12 residues. The CDR3 region has the DNA TGTGCCAGCAGTCGGAGCGGGGCTGAGCAGTTCTTC. Translating gives CASSRSGAEQFF.

V usage is TRBV19 and J usage is TRBJ2-7, with D maybe TRBD2 (6 bases). Germline V gives CDR1 LNHDA, CDR2 SQIVND (reference sequence). This CDR3 comprises 11 residues. Trimming removed 6 bases from V and 4 bases from J, with 7 bases in between. This chain's CDR3 is CASREGYEQYF. The CDR3 DNA follows: TGTGCCAGTAGGGAGGGATACGAGCAGTACTTC.

This clone was counted only a few times. This chain joins TRBV9 and TRBJ1-2; 9 bases are a match to TRBD1. This CDR3 region has 15 residues. Per the germline V gene, CDR1 is SGDLS and CDR2 is YYNGEE. V was pared by 3 bases and J by 4 bases, with 7 bases of the junction left unmatched. Written as DNA, the CDR3 is TGTGCCAGCAGCGCCAAACAGGGGGCCGCCTATGGCTACACCTTC. Its protein product is CASSAKQGAAYGYTF.

This clone has just one count. The rearrangement uses TRBV4-1 and TRBJ1-4; D gene ambiguous. The CDR3 sequence is 16 residues long. Trimming removed 0 bases at V and 4 bases at J, with 12 bases between. The germline gives CDR1 MGHRA, CDR2 YSYEKL. CDR3 region: CASSQERAGNNEKLFF. CDR3 coding DNA: TGCGCCAGCAGCCAAGAAAGGGCCGGGAATAATGAAAAACTGTTTTTT.

This rearrangement joins TRBV7-9 to TRBJ2-1; 7 nucleotides match TRBD2. The ends lost 8 bases at V and 3 bases at J; junction bases unmatched: 10. The CDR3 runs to 15 residues. Germline-derived CDR1 and CDR2 are SEHNR and FQNEAQ (reference sequence). In DNA form, the CDR3 reads TGTGCCAGCTGTCCGGGAGGTCGATACTACAATGAGCAGTTCTTC. Translation gives CASCPGGRYYNEQFF.

The chain links TRBV7-3 to TRBJ1-1; D might be TRBD1 (6 bases). V was cut by 5 bases and J by 3 bases, with 10 bases left in between. Germline V gene data show CDR1 as SGHTA and CDR2 as FQGTGA. The CDR3 has 13 amino acids. In DNA, the CDR3 is TGTGCCAGCAGCCCGACAGGATACACTGAAGCTTTCTTT. Its translation is CASSPTGYTEAFF.

This clone was seen a few times. The V gene is TRBV3-1 (or the pseudogene TRBV3-2), the J gene TRBJ1-3, with 10 bases fitting TRBD1. The CDR3 runs to 18 residues. Germline CDR1 LGHDT, CDR2 YNNKEL (reference sequence). Unmatched junction bases numbered 7, after V lost 2 bases and J lost 0 bases. The CDR3 DNA sequence: TGTGCCAGCAGCCAATTCACCGGGACAGGGGCCTCTGGAAACACCATATATTTT. It is translated as CASSQFTGTGASGNTIYF.

In the case of this clone: Other DNA sequences in the sample encode the same CDR3. The chain has TRBV29-1 and TRBJ1-2, with D hard to call. The CDR3 is made up of 10 amino acids. Germline V gene sequence: CDR1 SQVTM, CDR2 ANQGSEA. Deletions cut 6 bases from V and 4 bases from J, with 6 bases between. The CDR3 DNA is TGCAGCGTCCCGGGCTATGGCTACACCTTC. Translating gives CSVPGYGYTF. Filled out from reference TRBV29-1 and TRBJ1-2, the complete variable domain reads SAVISQKPSRDICQRGTSLTIQCQVDSQVTMMFWYRQQPGQSLTLIATANQGSEATYESGFVIDKFPISRPNLTFSTLTVSNMSPEDSSIYLCSVPGYGYTFGSGTRLTVV.

The rearrangement links TRBV5-4 to TRBJ1-2; no clear D gene. The V end was cut by 3 bases, the J end by 4 bases, with 10 bases between. The germline V gene has CDR1 SGHNT and CDR2 YYREEE (reference sequence). The CDR3 contains 13 residues. CDR3 residues: CASSSMQVYGYTF. CDR3 bases: TGTGCCAGCAGCTCGATGCAGGTCTATGGCTACACCTTC.

This chain links TRBV7-9 with TRBJ2-7; 10 bases line up with TRBD2. The V and J ends lost 1 base and 3 bases, in that order; junction bases with no gene match: 3. The CDR3 contains 15 residues. The germline V gene has CDR1 SEHNR and CDR2 FQNEAQ (reference sequence). The CDR3 DNA follows: TGTGCCAGCAGCTTAGAAGGGACTAGCGACTACGAGCAGTACTTC. Translation gives CASSLEGTSDYEQYF. The whole variable domain, remainder taken from reference TRBV7-9 and TRBJ2-7, is DTGVSQNPRHKITKRGQNVTFRCDPISEHNRLYWYRQTLGQGPEFLTYFQNEAQLEKSRLLSDRFSAERPKGSFSTLEIQRTEQGDSAMYLCASSLEGTSDYEQYFGPGTRLTVT.

The CDR3 DNA reads as TGTGCCAGCAGCCACGGGTTGTCCTACAATGAGCAGTTCTTC. It is translated as CASSHGLSYNEQFF. V gene TRBV14 combines with J gene TRBJ2-1; D is undetermined. Looked up from germline, CDR1 is SGHDN and CDR2 is FVKESK. V was pared by 3 bases and J by 1 base, with 7 bases between. This CDR3 is 14 amino acids long.

In DNA form, the CDR3 reads TGCAGCGTGGCGCCGGGGACAGGAAGCACCTACGAGCAGTACTTC. Protein: CSVAPGTGSTYEQYF. The rearrangement uses TRBV29-1 and TRBJ2-7; 8 bases match TRBD1. Trimming cost V 6 bases and J 2 bases; bases outside gene matches: 12. Per germline, CDR1 SQVTM and CDR2 ANQGSEA. The CDR3 is 15 residues long.

The rearrangement links TRBV29-1 to TRBJ2-7; 8 bases fit TRBD1. Losses at the gene ends were 6 bases for V and 5 bases for J; bases not matched to a gene: 9. Germline V CDR1 and CDR2: SQVTM, ANQGSEA. CDR3 size: 13 residues. The DNA for the CDR3 is TGCAGCGTCCCCTCAGACAGGGGCGACGAGCAGTACTTC. Translated, it gives CSVPSDRGDEQYF.

This clone was counted a few times. J is TRBJ1-1 and V is TRBV9, with a tentative D call TRBD1 (5 bases). V shed 3 bases and J shed 1 base, with 10 bases lying between them. The CDR3 totals 14 residues. Germline CDR1 is SGDLS and CDR2 is YYNGEE. The CDR3 sequence: CASSEDTQNTEAFF. The CDR3, as DNA: TGTGCCAGCAGCGAGGACACCCAGAACACTGAAGCTTTCTTT.

The chain carries TRBV5-1 and TRBJ1-2; TRBD1 aligns across 11 bases. Trimming took 5 bases from V and 5 from J; bases not matched to a gene: 5. CDR3 length: 14 amino acids. From germline, CDR1 is SGHRS and CDR2 YFSETQ. Here the CDR3 reads CASRSGTGGYGYTF. CDR3 bases: TGCGCCAGCAGATCCGGGACAGGGGGATATGGCTACACCTTC. Based on the CDR3 plus reference TRBV5-1 and TRBJ1-2, the full variable domain is KAGVTQTPRYLIKTRGQQVTLSCSPISGHRSVSWYQQTPGQGLQFLFEYFSETQRNKGNFPGRFSGRQFSNSRSEMNVSTLELGDSALYLCASRSGTGGYGYTFGSGTRLTVV.

The chain links TRBV7-9 to TRBJ2-1; maybe TRBD1 (6 bases). The ends were cut back, 2 bases at V and 5 bases at J, with 10 bases in the middle. The V gene's germline CDR1 is SEHNR and CDR2 FQNEAQ (reference sequence). CDR3 length: 14 amino acids. CDR3 coding DNA: TGTGCCAGCAGCTTAAGGGGGACCAACAATGAGCAGTTCTTC. Protein product: CASSLRGTNNEQFF.

The chain joins TRBV18 to TRBJ2-7, with 11 positions matching TRBD1. V lost 0 bases to trimming and J lost 3 bases; unmatched junction nucleotides: 7. Germline CDR1 KGHSH, CDR2 LQKENI. CDR3 size: 17 residues. This CDR3 is CASSPPKGQGVGYEQYF. CDR3 DNA: TGTGCCAGCTCACCACCAAAGGGACAGGGGGTCGGCTACGAGCAGTACTTC.

The gene calls are TRBV5-4 and TRBJ2-7; weak D call: TRBD2 (7 bases). The ends were cut back, 3 bases at V and 7 bases at J, with 17 bases in the middle. The CDR3 loop spans 14 amino acids. Germline CDR1 and CDR2: SGHNT and YYREEE (reference sequence). Here the CDR3 reads CASSSPGGAGEQYF. DNA of the CDR3: TGTGCCAGCAGCTCGCCGGGGGGCGCGGGAGAGCAGTACTTC.

This chain joins TRBV9 and TRBJ2-7, with 7 bases fitting TRBD1. CDR3 length: 15 amino acids. The germline V gene has CDR1 SGDLS and CDR2 YYNGEE. V was clipped by 3 bases and J by 7 bases; unmatched bases: 13. Here the CDR3 DNA reads TGTGCCAGCAGCGCTTCCGGGACAGCCTACGGGGAGCAGTACTTC. It encodes CASSASGTAYGEQYF. The full variable domain, completed using reference TRBV9 and TRBJ2-7, is DSGVTQTPKHLITATGQRVTLRCSPRSGDLSVYWYQQSLDQGLQFLIQYYNGEERAKGNILERFSAQQFPDLHSELNLSSLELGDSALYFCASSASGTAYGEQYFGPGTRLTVT.

The chain is built from TRBV7-9 and TRBJ2-5, with D unclear. V shed 4 bases and J shed 0 bases, with 9 bases lying between them. Germline lookup yields CDR1 SEHNR and CDR2 FQNEAQ (reference sequence). The CDR3 has 14 residues. CDR3: CASSSNPHQETQYF. The DNA of the CDR3 is TGTGCCAGCAGCTCTAACCCCCACCAAGAGACCCAGTACTTC.

The chain couples TRBV5-1 to TRBJ2-5; 7 nucleotides agree with TRBD1. This CDR3 contains 16 residues. Germline trimming cut 3 bases from V and 1 base from J; bases unmatched to any gene: 9. Germline V gene lookup returns CDR1 SGHRS and CDR2 YFSETQ. The CDR3 coding sequence is TGCGCCAGCAGCTCCCCCACAGGGGCCCTCCAAGAGACCCAGTACTTC. Protein product: CASSSPTGALQETQYF.

This chain links TRBV5-4 with TRBJ2-5, with TRBD2 matching 9 bases. CDR3 length: 14 amino acids. Germline V CDR1 and CDR2: SGHNT, YYREEE (reference sequence). V shed 5 bases and J 0 bases; nucleotides not matched to a gene: 2. CDR3 nucleotide sequence: TGTGCCAGCAGGCGACTAGCGGACCAAGAGACCCAGTACTTC. As protein: CASRRLADQETQYF.

A single count supports this clone. The chain is built from TRBV5-8 and TRBJ1-2; D ambiguous. V lost 4 bases, J lost 4 bases, and 11 bases lay in between. The V gene's germline CDR1 is SGHTS and CDR2 YDEGEE. The CDR3 contains 13 residues. CDR3 in amino acids: CASSPGRAYGYTF. The DNA for the CDR3 is TGTGCCAGCAGCCCCGGGAGGGCCTATGGCTACACCTTC. Supplemented by reference TRBV5-8 and TRBJ1-2, the full variable domain reads EAGVTQSPTHLIKTRGQQATLRCSPISGHTSVYWYQQALGLGLQFLLWYDEGEERNRGNFPPRFSGRQFPNYSSELNVNALELEDSALYLCASSPGRAYGYTFGSGTRLTVV.

In this sample, this clone turned up once. The V gene is TRBV30, the J gene TRBJ2-7; 10 bases are a match to TRBD2. Per germline, CDR1 GTSNPN and CDR2 SVGIG (reference sequence). J lost 6 bases, V lost 0 bases, and 8 bases had no gene match. The CDR3 length is 15 residues. In DNA form, the CDR3 reads TGTGCCTGGAGTGTAGCGGGAGGGACGTCGCTCGAGCAGTACTTC. Its protein product is CAWSVAGGTSLEQYF.

The gene calls are TRBV12-3 or TRBV12-4 and TRBJ2-7; D uncertain. Trimming took off 3 bases at V and 6 bases at J, with 6 bases between the two ends. This CDR3 contains 11 residues. CDR3 sequence reads: CASSFGGEQYF. As DNA, the CDR3 is TGTGCCAGCAGTTTCGGTGGCGAGCAGTACTTC.

This chain links TRBV3-1 (or the pseudogene TRBV3-2) with TRBJ1-2, with a possible D match to TRBD1 (5 bases). Trimming cost V 1 base and J 0 bases, with 6 bases left between them. The CDR3 runs 14 residues. Germline CDR1 is LGHDT and CDR2 is YNNKEL (reference sequence). The CDR3 DNA sequence: TGTGCCAGCAGCCAAGGACAGACTAACTATGGCTACACCTTC. Amino acid sequence: CASSQGQTNYGYTF.

V gene TRBV10-2 combines with J gene TRBJ2-7; perhaps TRBD2 as D (6 bases). The CDR3 is 14 residues long. Germline CDR1 reads WSHSY; CDR2 reads SAAADI. V was cut by 2 bases and J by 3 bases, with 11 bases left in between. The CDR3 sequence: CASSESSGVYEQYF. CDR3 DNA: TGCGCCAGCAGTGAGAGTAGCGGAGTCTACGAGCAGTACTTC.

Concerning this clone: The same CDR3 also results from other DNA sequences found in this sample. The rearrangement links TRBV5-1 to TRBJ2-7, with 11 bases aligning to TRBD2. Germline V gene data show CDR1 as SGHRS and CDR2 as YFSETQ. Unmatched junction bases numbered 7, after V lost 5 bases and J lost 3 bases. This CDR3 is 15 amino acids long. The CDR3 DNA is TGCGCCAGCAGTTCCCCCGGGACTAGCGGCTACGAGCAGTACTTC. This translates into CASSSPGTSGYEQYF.

Regarding this clone: Without the conserved terminal phenylalanine or tryptophan, this CDR3 likely stems from a read error. The DNA is left out, because the CDR3 cannot be placed on it with certainty; the CDR3 is given as TCRdb lists it. The chain carries TRBV5-6 and TRBJ1-5. The germline gives CDR1 SGHDT, CDR2 YYEEEE. The CDR3 length equals 12 residues, ends included. The CDR3 spells CASTRDGVIRVV.

This chain joins TRBV13 and TRBJ1-1; tentative D call: TRBD1 (6 bases). In germline, CDR1 is PRHDT, CDR2 FYEKMQ (reference sequence). The CDR3 loop spans 15 amino acids. Between the trimmed V and J ends, which lost 1 base and 0 bases, there was a span of 9 bases. This CDR3 reads CASSLEGQLNTEAFF. CDR3 coding DNA: TGTGCCAGCAGCTTAGAGGGACAACTGAACACTGAAGCTTTCTTT.